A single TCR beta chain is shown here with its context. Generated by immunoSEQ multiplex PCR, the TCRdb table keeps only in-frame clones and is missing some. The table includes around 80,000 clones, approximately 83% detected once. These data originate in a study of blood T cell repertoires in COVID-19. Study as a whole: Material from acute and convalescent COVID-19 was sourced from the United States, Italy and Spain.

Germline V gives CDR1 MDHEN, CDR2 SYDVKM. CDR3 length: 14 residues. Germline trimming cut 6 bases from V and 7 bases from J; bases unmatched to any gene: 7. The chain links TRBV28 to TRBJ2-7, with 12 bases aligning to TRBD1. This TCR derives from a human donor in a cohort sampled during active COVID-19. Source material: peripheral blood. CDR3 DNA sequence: TGTGCCAGCAGCTCCCCGGGACAGGGGGCTGAGCAGTACTTC. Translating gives CASSSPGQGAEQYF.